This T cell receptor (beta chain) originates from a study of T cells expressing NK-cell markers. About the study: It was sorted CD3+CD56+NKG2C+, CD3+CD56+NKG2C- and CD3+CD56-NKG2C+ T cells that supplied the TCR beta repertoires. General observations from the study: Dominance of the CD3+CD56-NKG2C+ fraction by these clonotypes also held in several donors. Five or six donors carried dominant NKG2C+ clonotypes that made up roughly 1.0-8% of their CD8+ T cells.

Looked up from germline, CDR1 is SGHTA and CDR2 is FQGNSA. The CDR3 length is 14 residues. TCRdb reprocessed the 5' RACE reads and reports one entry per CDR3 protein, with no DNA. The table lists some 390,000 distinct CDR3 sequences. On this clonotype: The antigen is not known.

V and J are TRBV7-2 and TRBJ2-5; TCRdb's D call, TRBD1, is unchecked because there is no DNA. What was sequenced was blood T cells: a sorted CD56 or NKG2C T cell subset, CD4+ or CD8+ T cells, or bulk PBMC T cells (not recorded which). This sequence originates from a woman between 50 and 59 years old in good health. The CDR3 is CASSLVVRGGTQYF. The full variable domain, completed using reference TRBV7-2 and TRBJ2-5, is GAGVSQSPSNKVTEKGKDVELRCDPISGHTALYWYRQSLGQGLEFLIYFQGNSAPDKSGLPSDRFSAERTGGSVSTLTIQRTQQEDSAVYLCASSLVVRGGTQYFGPGTRLLVL.